A single sample gave rise to the 24 T cell receptor beta chains below, sequenced in a study of cytomegalovirus exposure and HLA in healthy donors. The assay was immunoSEQ multiplex PCR, and TCRdb's table has in-frame clones only and misses some. The sample contains around 60,000 clones, 90% to 95% of which appear only once. Sequencing was done on a sample of PBMCs. The source is a young woman in good health and CMV-seropositive.

The rearrangement uses TRBV7-3 and TRBJ2-2; D may be TRBD2 (5 bases). Per germline, CDR1 SGHTA and CDR2 FQGTGA. There are 15 residues in the CDR3. V was pared by 5 bases and J by 3 bases, with 13 bases between. The CDR3 reads CASSPGLRYTGELFF. For the CDR3, the DNA is TGTGCCAGCAGCCCGGGATTACGGTACACCGGGGAGCTGTTTTTT.

This chain joins TRBV5-1 and TRBJ2-7; 10 bases are a match to TRBD2. Germline V CDR1 and CDR2: SGHRS, YFSETQ. V gave up 5 bases and J gave up 2 bases; unmatched junction bases: 7. The CDR3 extends over 15 amino acids. The CDR3 DNA reads TGCGCCAGCAGGATCTCGGGACTAGCGACCTACGAGCAGTACTTC. Translation: CASRISGLATYEQYF.

The J gene is TRBJ1-4, the V gene TRBV4-1; 9 nucleotides align to TRBD1. There are 16 residues in the CDR3. J lost 7 bases, V lost 0 bases, and 6 bases had no gene match. Per the germline V gene, CDR1 is MGHRA and CDR2 is YSYEKL. The DNA of the CDR3 is TGCGCCAGCAGCCAAGATGGACAGGGGCTTAGTGAAAAACTGTTTTTT. Translating gives CASSQDGQGLSEKLFF.

CDR3 amino acids: CASRGRAGGHEQYF. In DNA form, the CDR3 reads TGTGCCAGCAGAGGTAGGGCAGGGGGACACGAGCAGTACTTC. The gene calls are TRBV27 and TRBJ2-7; 7 nucleotides align to TRBD1. CDR1 MNHEY and CDR2 SMNVEV come from the germline V gene (reference sequence). The J segment lost 5 bases and the V segment lost 6 bases, leaving 10 bases of the junction unmatched. CDR3 length: 14 amino acids.

The chain carries TRBV6-1 and TRBJ2-5; D is possibly TRBD1 (6 bases). Germline CDR1 MNHNS, CDR2 SASEGT. The CDR3 is 12 residues long. CDR3 nucleotide sequence: TGTGTGCTTAAGGGGGAACGAGAGACCCAGTACTTC. Protein product: CVLKGERETQYF.

The chain uses TRBV11-2 and TRBJ2-7, with TRBD1 identical over 7 bases. This CDR3 contains 13 residues. V was clipped by 6 bases and J by 2 bases; unmatched bases: 4. Germline V gene lookup returns CDR1 SGHAT and CDR2 FQNNGV. DNA of the CDR3: TGTGCCAGCAGGTGGGACAGTACCTACGAGCAGTACTTC. Protein sequence: CASRWDSTYEQYF.

The J gene is TRBJ1-1, the V gene TRBV27, with TRBD1 as a possible D gene (5 bases). Trimming shortened V by 5 bases and J by 6 bases, and 13 bases separated the two germline ends. Germline CDR1 reads MNHEY; CDR2 reads SMNVEV (reference sequence). This CDR3 contains 13 residues. This CDR3 is CASSETQGSEAFF. In DNA form, the CDR3 reads TGTGCCAGCAGTGAAACGCAGGGTTCTGAAGCTTTCTTT.

The chain has TRBV27 and TRBJ1-4; tentatively, D is TRBD1 (6 bases). Trimming shortened V by 0 bases and J by 1 base, and 9 bases separated the two germline ends. CDR3 length equals 16 residues. CDR1 MNHEY and CDR2 SMNVEV come from the germline V gene (reference sequence). The CDR3 here is CASSLSARGTNEKLFF. The CDR3, as DNA: TGTGCCAGCAGTTTATCGGCCAGGGGAACTAATGAAAAACTGTTTTTT.

The CDR3 spells CASSSGPGTAMTDTQYF. The CDR3 DNA is TGTGCCAGTAGTAGCGGCCCCGGGACAGCGATGACAGATACGCAGTATTTT. The genes are TRBV19 and TRBJ2-3; the match to TRBD1 covers 7 bases. Per germline, CDR1 LNHDA and CDR2 SQIVND (reference sequence). V lost 4 bases to trimming and J lost 3 bases; unmatched junction nucleotides: 13. The length of the CDR3 is 17 residues.

V usage is TRBV7-2 and J usage is TRBJ2-5; D may be TRBD2 (6 bases). Trimming removed 5 bases at V and 4 bases at J, with 17 bases between. The V gene's germline CDR1 is SGHTA and CDR2 FQGNSA. The CDR3 length is 15 residues. CDR3 residues: CASSKLQLARETQYF. In DNA form, the CDR3 reads TGTGCCAGCAGCAAACTTCAACTAGCCCGAGAGACCCAGTACTTC.

The rearrangement links TRBV21-1 to TRBJ2-7; the tabulated D call, TRBD2, remains unverified against the DNA. TRBV21-1 is recorded as a pseudogene. The CDR3 covers 15 residues. The DNA of the CDR3 is TGTGCCAGCGAGCTTGAAACGGGGTACCCCTACGAGCAGTACTTC. Its translation is CASELETGYPYEQYF.

CDR3 sequence: CAISETVVTTNEKLFF. The CDR3 coding sequence is TGTGCCATCAGTGAGACAGTGGTTACAACTAATGAAAAACTGTTTTTT. This chain uses TRBV10-3 with TRBJ1-4; no clear D. The germline V gene encodes CDR1 ENHRY and CDR2 SYGVKD. The CDR3 extends over 16 amino acids. V lost 2 bases and J 0 bases, leaving 10 bases between the germline ends.

V and J are TRBV20-1 and TRBJ1-2; D call uncertain. The CDR3 is 11 amino acids. V shed 5 bases and J shed 8 bases, with 12 bases lying between them. In germline, CDR1 is DFQATT, CDR2 SNEGSKA (reference sequence). The CDR3 nucleotides read TGCAGTGCTCCCCGGAGCACGGGCTACACCTTC. This encodes CSAPRSTGYTF.

The rearrangement links TRBV27 to TRBJ1-5; D not resolved. The CDR3 totals 14 residues. The V gene lost 4 bases and the J gene lost 6 bases, with 13 bases spanning the gap. Germline CDR1 reads MNHEY; CDR2 reads SMNVEV (reference sequence). CDR3 sequence reads: CASSSPSRGQPQHF. CDR3 DNA: TGTGCCAGCAGTTCCCCTTCTCGGGGTCAGCCCCAGCATTTT.

The chain uses TRBV19 and TRBJ2-3, with D possibly matching TRBD2 (6 bases). The CDR3 runs 15 residues. In germline, CDR1 is LNHDA, CDR2 SQIVND (reference sequence). V lost 5 bases to trimming and J lost 2 bases, with 14 bases between them. CDR3 coding DNA: TGTGCCAGTAGTTCTCCCCGGGGGACCACAGATACGCAGTATTTT. This sequence encodes CASSSPRGTTDTQYF.

This clone was detected a few times. This chain joins TRBV5-1 and TRBJ1-6; D gene uncertain. This CDR3 region has 15 residues. The germline CDR1 and CDR2 sequences are SGHRS and YFSETQ. V was clipped by 1 base and J by 9 bases, with 14 bases between them. In DNA, the CDR3 is TGCGCCAGCAGCTTGAATGACCTGGGAGTTTCACCCCTCCACTTT. It codes for CASSLNDLGVSPLHF.

The rearrangement uses TRBV11-2 and TRBJ2-7; D might be TRBD2 (7 bases). The germline V and J ends were trimmed by 4 bases and 10 bases, with 17 bases remaining between them. Per the germline V gene, CDR1 is SGHAT and CDR2 is FQNNGV. The CDR3 covers 13 residues. The CDR3: CASSYGNGGGQYF. The DNA for the CDR3 is TGTGCCAGCAGCTATGGGAATGGCGGGGGCCAGTACTTC.

The gene calls are TRBV6-6 and TRBJ2-7; D unclear. The V gene lost 2 bases and the J gene lost 4 bases, with 6 bases spanning the gap. In germline, CDR1 is MNHNY, CDR2 SVGAGI (reference sequence). The CDR3 sequence is 12 residues long. DNA for the CDR3: TGTGCCAGCAGTTACGTAGAATACGAGCAGTACTTC. As protein: CASSYVEYEQYF.

The chain couples TRBV9 to TRBJ2-2; D remains unclear. The CDR3 is made up of 16 amino acids. Trimming cost V 6 bases and J 2 bases, with 17 bases left between them. Germline assignment: CDR1 SGDLS and CDR2 YYNGEE. The CDR3 DNA is TGTGCCAGCACCCCCCATGGGCAGGTCAACACCGGGGAGCTGTTTTTT. Amino acids: CASTPHGQVNTGELFF.

V is TRBV7-8 and J is TRBJ2-5, with 7 positions matching TRBD2. After removal of 8 bases from V and 0 bases from J, the junction contained 6 bases not matched to a gene. This CDR3 has 14 residues. CDR1 and CDR2 from the germline V gene are SGHVS and FQNEAQ. The CDR3 DNA reads TGTGCCAGCGGGGAGGGGCTGTACCAAGAGACCCAGTACTTC. Protein product: CASGEGLYQETQYF.

The chain employs TRBV21-1 and TRBJ2-7; the table assigns TRBD1, which was not confirmed against the DNA. TRBV21-1 has pseudogene status. The CDR3 consists of 15 residues. CDR3 amino acids: CASSNRDRDSYEQYF. The DNA of the CDR3 is TGTGCCAGCAGCAACCGGGACAGGGACTCCTACGAGCAGTACTTC.

This sequence joins TRBV27 and TRBJ1-1, with 8 bases identical to TRBD1. The CDR3 extends over 14 amino acids. Germline CDR1 MNHEY, CDR2 SMNVEV (reference sequence). V lost 0 bases to trimming and J lost 11 bases; unmatched junction nucleotides: 8. This CDR3 is CASSLSARTGRAFF. The DNA of the CDR3 is TGTGCCAGCAGTTTATCCGCCCGGACAGGGAGGGCTTTCTTT.

The chain employs TRBV9 and TRBJ1-4; no clear D gene. V lost 2 bases to trimming and J lost 11 bases, with 16 bases between them. The germline V gene encodes CDR1 SGDLS and CDR2 YYNGEE. The CDR3 is 14 residues long. The CDR3 sequence: CASSVSGSEEKLFF. DNA for the CDR3: TGTGCCAGCAGCGTGTCGGGGTCCGAGGAGAAACTGTTTTTT. Supplemented by reference TRBV9 and TRBJ1-4, the full variable domain reads DSGVTQTPKHLITATGQRVTLRCSPRSGDLSVYWYQQSLDQGLQFLIQYYNGEERAKGNILERFSAQQFPDLHSELNLSSLELGDSALYFCASSVSGSEEKLFFGSGTQLSVL.

This chain uses TRBV11-3 with TRBJ2-3; tentatively, D is TRBD2 (5 bases). CDR3 length: 17 amino acids. V lost 4 bases and J 2 bases, leaving 19 bases between the germline ends. Germline CDR1 is SGHNT and CDR2 is YENEEA. CDR3 residues: CASSSSASGANTDTQYF. As DNA, the CDR3 is TGTGCCAGCAGCTCGTCCGCGAGCGGAGCCAACACAGATACGCAGTATTTT.